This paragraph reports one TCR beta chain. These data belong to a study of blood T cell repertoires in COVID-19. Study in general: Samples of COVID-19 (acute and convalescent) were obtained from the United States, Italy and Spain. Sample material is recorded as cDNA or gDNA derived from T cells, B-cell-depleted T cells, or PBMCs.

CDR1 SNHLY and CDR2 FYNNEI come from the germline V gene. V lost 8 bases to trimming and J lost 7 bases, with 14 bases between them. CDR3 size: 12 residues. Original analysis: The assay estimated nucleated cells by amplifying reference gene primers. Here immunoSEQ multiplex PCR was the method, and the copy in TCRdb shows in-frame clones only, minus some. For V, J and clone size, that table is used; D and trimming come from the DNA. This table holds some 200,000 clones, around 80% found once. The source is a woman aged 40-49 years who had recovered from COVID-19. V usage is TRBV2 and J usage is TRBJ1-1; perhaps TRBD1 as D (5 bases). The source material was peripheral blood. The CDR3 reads CASGAGQREAFF. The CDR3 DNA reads TGTGCCAGCGGTGCTGGACAACGTGAAGCTTTCTTT.